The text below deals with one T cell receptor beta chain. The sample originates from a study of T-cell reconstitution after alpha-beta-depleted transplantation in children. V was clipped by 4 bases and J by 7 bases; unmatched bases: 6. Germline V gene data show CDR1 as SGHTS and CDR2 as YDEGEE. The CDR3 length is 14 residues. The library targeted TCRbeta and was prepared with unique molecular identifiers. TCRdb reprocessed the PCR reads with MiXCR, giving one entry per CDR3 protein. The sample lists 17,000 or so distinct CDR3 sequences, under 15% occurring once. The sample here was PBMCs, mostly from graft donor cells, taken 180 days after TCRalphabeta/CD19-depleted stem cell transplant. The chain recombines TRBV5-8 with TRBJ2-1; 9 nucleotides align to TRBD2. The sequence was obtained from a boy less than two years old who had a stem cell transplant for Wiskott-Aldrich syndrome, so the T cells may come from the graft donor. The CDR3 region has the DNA TGTGCCAGCAGCGATAGCGGGAGTTCAAATGAGCAGTTCTTC. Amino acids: CASSDSGSSNEQFF.